This record covers a single T cell receptor beta chain. The antigen this receptor binds is unknown. The junction departs from germline at one end; a sequencing error may be responsible. This record comes from a study of blood T cell repertoires in COVID-19 (dated by TCRdb to 2020 to 2022). Context from the whole study: Samples covering the acute and convalescent phases of COVID-19 were provided by collaborators in the United States, Italy and Spain. Where available, HLA class I and class II types were taken from metadata supplied by the sample provider and were not determined by assay-based typing. Deeply sampled blood TCRbeta repertoires from subjects exposed to, actively infected with, or recovered from COVID-19 were included in the dataset. The sample metadata nearly always contained a de-identified subject ID, COVID-19 status, age in years and sex. The repertoires were made available in a free public database intended to serve as a resource for research on the immune response to SARS-CoV-2. The samples were drawn from the first 160 participants of the ongoing ImmuneRACE study and from 950 to 1,500 subjects provided by 6 global collaborators. The material from the prospective study consisted of cDNA or gDNA derived from T cells, B-cell-depleted T cells, or PBMCs. Overall study outcomes, separate from this receptor: The amount of clinical and demographic metadata varied by source and participant and was provided uncurated.

TCRbeta CDR3 regions were amplified from genomic DNA by means of the immunoSEQ Assay, a bias-controlled multiplex PCR. As for the authors' bioinformatics: Nucleated cell counts per sample were estimated from amplification of reference gene primers within the assay. To quantify the absolute abundance of each unique TCRbeta CDR3 rearrangement, sequence reads were collapsed and filtered. Productive Simpson clonality was computed per sample as the square root of Simpson's diversity index over productive rearrangements. This is the immuneACCESS table as TCRdb keeps it, with only in-frame sequences that have V and J called. A part of the clones is gone; compared with another copy, unresolved V genes explain less than half, and the rest is unexplained. The V and J calls and clone size come from that table; D and trimming were worked out from the DNA. The sample table contains fewer than 400,000 clones; only one count was recorded for 85% of them. The biggest ten clones account for around 1.9% of the sample.

Participants in the prospective study were enrolled through a virtual design, were aged 18 to 89 years, and lived in under 25 United States geographic areas. To assign participants to cohorts, the prospective study relied on clinical history that participants themselves reported in a screening survey and a study questionnaire. Exposed participants had been in contact, within 2 weeks of entering the study, with a person who had a PCR-confirmed or clinician-diagnosed case of COVID-19. In the prospective study, mobile phlebotomists collected whole blood, serum and a nasopharyngeal or oropharyngeal swab from each participant. Additional blood draws and questionnaires over an approximately two-month period could optionally be provided by prospective study participants. Blood samples from the prospective study were shipped frozen or at room temperature prior to DNA extraction. The CDR3 contains 17 residues, cysteine and phenylalanine counted. The retained sequence is limited to the CDR3, 51 bases, with the frame set at the first base. Via the germline V gene (reference sequence), CDR1 is SSHAT and CDR2 FNYEAQ.

The chain is encoded by TRBV7-7 joined to TRBJ2-3; a stretch of 8 junction bases matches TRBD2. This TCR was recovered from a woman in her 30s who had been exposed to COVID-19. Source material: PBMCs or T cells enriched from blood (not recorded which). The nucleotides are TGTGCTAGCAGCTTGGGGGTAGCGGGGCCCAGCACAGATACGCAGTATTTT. It codes for CASSLGVAGPSTDTQYF.